The source of this TCR beta chain is a study of T cell repertoires in ileal Crohn's disease. About the research overall: Every patient was operated on for stricturing (about 60%) or penetrating (approximately 40%) complications. The MI sample came from the proximal margin of the surgical specimen. Points from the study as a whole: Clonality above 26.8% at surgery always came with endoscopic recurrence.

Time point reported: proximal margin of the surgical specimen (macroscopically non-inflamed). Included were adult ileal or ileocolonic Crohn's patients indicated for ileocolonic resection. Unmatched junction bases numbered 5, after V lost 8 bases and J lost 10 bases. The CDR3 has 11 residues. CDR1 and CDR2 from the germline V gene are SGHVS and FNYEAQ. The repertoire was sequenced with immunoSEQ multiplex PCR; TCRdb's copy has only in-frame clones and lacks some. The sample yields several thousand clones, about nine tenths seen once. Notes on this clone: As yet, its antigen is unknown.

The sequenced sample was ileal tissue. This rearrangement joins TRBV7-6 to TRBJ2-1, with 7 positions matching TRBD2. The source is an adult with Crohn's disease. The DNA for the CDR3 is TGTGCCAGCGGGAGGGGCAGCGAGCAGTTCTTC. Translation gives CASGRGSEQFF.